This TCR beta chain was retrieved from a study of T-cell reconstitution after alpha-beta-depleted transplantation in children. The sample holds a few counts of this clonotype. TCRbeta library construction was performed incorporating unique molecular identifiers. From the PCR reads, TCRdb called clonotypes with MiXCR, one entry per CDR3 protein. The sample yields 200,000 to 250,000 distinct CDR3 sequences, 8% to 10% seen once. Germline CDR1 reads MNHEY; CDR2 reads SMNVEV (reference sequence). Trimming cost V 6 bases and J 8 bases; bases outside gene matches: 10. The CDR3 consists of 14 residues. The chain is built from TRBV27 and TRBJ1-2; 9 bases line up with TRBD1. This TCR came from a human donor who donated a stem cell graft to a child with acute lymphoblastic leukemia. The sequences come from PBMCs from the stem cell graft donor, collected from the stem cell graft. DNA for the CDR3: TGTGCCAGCAGGACGAGGACAGGGGAGAAAGGCTACACCTTC. This translates into CASRTRTGEKGYTF.